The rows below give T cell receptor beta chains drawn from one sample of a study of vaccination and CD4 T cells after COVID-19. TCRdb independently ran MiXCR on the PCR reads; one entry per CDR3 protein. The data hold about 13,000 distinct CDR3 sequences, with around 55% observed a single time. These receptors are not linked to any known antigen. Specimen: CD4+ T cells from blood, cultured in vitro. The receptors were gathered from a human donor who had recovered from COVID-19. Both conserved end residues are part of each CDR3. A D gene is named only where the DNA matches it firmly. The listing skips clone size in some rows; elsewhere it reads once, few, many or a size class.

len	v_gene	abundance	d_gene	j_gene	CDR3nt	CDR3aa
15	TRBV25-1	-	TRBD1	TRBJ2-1	TGTGCCAGTAACGGCGGACAGGGGTTTCGGGATGAGCAGTTCTTC	CASNGGQGFRDEQFF
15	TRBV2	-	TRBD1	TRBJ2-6	TGTGCCAGCAAGAATACAGGGGTCGGGGCCAACGTCCTGACTTTC	CASKNTGVGANVLTF
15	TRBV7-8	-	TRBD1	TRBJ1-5	TGTGCCAGCAGCCTGGGACAGGCGATCAATCAGCCCCAGCATTTT	CASSLGQAINQPQHF
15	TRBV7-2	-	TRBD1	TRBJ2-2	TGTGCCAGCAGCTTATTGGGACAGGGGGCCGGGGAGCTGTTTTTT	CASSLLGQGAGELFF
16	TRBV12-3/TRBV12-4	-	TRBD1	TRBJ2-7	TGTGCCAGCAGGCGAGGGACAGAAGGACGAGAGTACGAGCAGTACTTC	CASRRGTEGREYEQYF
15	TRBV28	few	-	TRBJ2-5	TGTGCCAGCACCTGGGGCAGGGGGGCCGGGGAGACCCAGTACTTC	CASTWGRGAGETQYF
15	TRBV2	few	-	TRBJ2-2	TGTGCCAGCAGGGGAGGCAGGGCGGACACCGGGGAGCTGTTTTTT	CASRGGRADTGELFF
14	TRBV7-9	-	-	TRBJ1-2	TGTGCCAGCAGCTTAGGTACAGGCAACTATGGCTACACCTTC	CASSLGTGNYGYTF
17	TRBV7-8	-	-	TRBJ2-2	TGTGCCAGCAGCTTAATTAGGCCACCTCGAGACACCGGGGAGCTGTTTTTT	CASSLIRPPRDTGELFF
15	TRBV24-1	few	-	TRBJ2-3	TGTGCCACCAGTGATTTGCGGGAGCGCACAGATACGCAGTATTTT	CATSDLRERTDTQYF
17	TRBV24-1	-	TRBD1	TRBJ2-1	TGTGCCACCAGTGATTTGCCAGATGGGACAGGTTACAATGAGCAGTTCTTC	CATSDLPDGTGYNEQFF
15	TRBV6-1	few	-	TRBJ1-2	TGTGCCAGCCGCTACGGCGCAGGGGAGGGCTATGGCTACACCTTC	CASRYGAGEGYGYTF
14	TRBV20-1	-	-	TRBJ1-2	TGCAGTGCTAGAGATCTTGGAGTATCGGGCGGCTACACCTTC	CSARDLGVSGGYTF
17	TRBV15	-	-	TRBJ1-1	TGTGCCACCAGCAGAGATTTTATGGGAGAAATGAACACTGAAGCTTTCTTT	CATSRDFMGEMNTEAFF